This T cell receptor beta chain was documented in a study of T-cell reconstitution after alpha-beta-depleted transplantation in children. Trimming left V 2 bases short and J 7 bases short, with 12 bases between. Germline assignment: CDR1 SGHVS and CDR2 FNYEAQ. The CDR3 spans 13 residues. TCRbeta library preparation incorporated unique molecular identifiers. MiXCR, run by TCRdb on the PCR reads, gives a single entry per CDR3 protein. Here the sample spans approximately 240,000 distinct CDR3 sequences, approximately 9.5% being singletons. The V and J genes are TRBV7-6 and TRBJ2-7, with D hard to call. The sample was PBMCs from the stem cell graft donor, taken from the stem cell graft. This receptor was identified in a human donor who donated a stem cell graft to a child with acute lymphoblastic leukemia. The CDR3 sequence: CASSLNPPSEQYF. The CDR3 nucleotides are TGTGCCAGCAGCTTAAACCCTCCCTCGGAGCAGTACTTC.